The rows below give T cell receptor beta chains drawn from one sample of a study of blood T cells in healthy people across ages. TCRdb called the 5' RACE reads again in MiXCR, with one record for every CDR3 protein. The sample consists of 1.2 million to 1.5 million distinct CDR3 sequences, 55% to 75% of them appearing once. The sequencing input was blood. These receptors all stem from a man younger than 30 in good health. CDR3s include the opening cysteine and the closing phenylalanine or tryptophan. A D gene is named only where the DNA matches it firmly. Not all rows give a size; the values are once, few, many and, for expanded clones, a class.

d_call: .; clone_size: .; j_call: TRBJ1-1; v_call: TRBV9; cdr3_nt: TGTGCCAGCAGCGTTAGAGGCTTCGGCAAAGCTGAAGCTTTCTTT; cdr3_aa: CASSVRGFGKAEAFF
d_call: .; clone_size: .; j_call: TRBJ1-5; v_call: TRBV6-1; cdr3_nt: TGTGCCAGCAGTGAAGTTGCAGGGGGCAATCAGCCCCAGCATTTT; cdr3_aa: CASSEVAGGNQPQHF
d_call: TRBD2; clone_size: .; j_call: TRBJ2-7; v_call: TRBV3-1; cdr3_nt: TGTGCCAGCAGCCAAGGCCTTGTAGGTCTAGCGGGGTCCTACGAGCAGTACTTC; cdr3_aa: CASSQGLVGLAGSYEQYF
d_call: TRBD1; clone_size: .; j_call: TRBJ2-1; v_call: TRBV6-4; cdr3_nt: TGTGCCAGCAGTGACGGGACAGTTTCCCCATACAATGAGCAGTTCTTC; cdr3_aa: CASSDGTVSPYNEQFF
d_call: TRBD1; clone_size: .; j_call: TRBJ1-6; v_call: TRBV12-3/TRBV12-4; cdr3_nt: TGTGCCAGCAGGTACAGGGGGCTCAATTCACCCCTCCACTTT; cdr3_aa: CASRYRGLNSPLHF
d_call: .; clone_size: .; j_call: TRBJ2-3; v_call: TRBV3-1; cdr3_nt: TGTGCCAGCAGCCACTACGCAGATACGCAGTATTTT; cdr3_aa: CASSHYADTQYF
d_call: .; clone_size: .; j_call: TRBJ1-1; v_call: TRBV28; cdr3_nt: TGTGCCAGCAGTTTATTGATAGGGTTGAACACTGAAGCTTTCTTT; cdr3_aa: CASSLLIGLNTEAFF
d_call: TRBD1; clone_size: .; j_call: TRBJ2-2; v_call: TRBV5-1; cdr3_nt: TGCGCCAGCAGTTTCGACAGGGAGTCGGCCGGGGAGCTGTTTTTT; cdr3_aa: CASSFDRESAGELFF
d_call: .; clone_size: .; j_call: TRBJ1-1; v_call: TRBV11-2; cdr3_nt: TGTGCCAGCAGCTTATCGGCACTTGAAGCTTTCTTT; cdr3_aa: CASSLSALEAFF
d_call: TRBD1; clone_size: few; j_call: TRBJ2-5; v_call: TRBV5-5; cdr3_nt: TGTGCCAGCAGCCGATGGACAGGAAATTCCCAGGAGCAGTACTTC; cdr3_aa: CASSRWTGNSQEQYF
d_call: TRBD2; clone_size: .; j_call: TRBJ2-7; v_call: TRBV4-1; cdr3_nt: TGCGCCAGCAGCCAGGTTCTAGCGGGACGGTGGGACGAGCAGTACTTC; cdr3_aa: CASSQVLAGRWDEQYF
d_call: .; clone_size: once; j_call: TRBJ2-3; v_call: TRBV27; cdr3_nt: TGTGCCAGCAGTTTCATACAAAACCAAGATACGCAGTATTTT; cdr3_aa: CASSFIQNQDTQYF
d_call: TRBD2; clone_size: few; j_call: TRBJ2-3; v_call: TRBV7-2; cdr3_nt: TGTGCCAGCAGCCTACGGGCGGGAGGGCCATCAGATACGCAGTATTTT; cdr3_aa: CASSLRAGGPSDTQYF
d_call: TRBD1; clone_size: .; j_call: TRBJ1-2; v_call: TRBV4-1; cdr3_nt: TGCGCCAGCAGCCAAGAGGGACAGAGAAATGGCTACACCTTC; cdr3_aa: CASSQEGQRNGYTF
d_call: .; clone_size: .; j_call: TRBJ1-1; v_call: TRBV5-6; cdr3_nt: .; cdr3_aa: CASSFGQGAKNTEAFF
d_call: .; clone_size: .; j_call: TRBJ2-3; v_call: TRBV29-1; cdr3_nt: TGCAGCGTTGACCCCTTGGCTAACACAGATACGCAGTATTTT; cdr3_aa: CSVDPLANTDTQYF
d_call: TRBD2; clone_size: .; j_call: TRBJ2-4; v_call: TRBV28; cdr3_nt: TGTGCCAGCAGTTTGGCGACAGTCCCGCGGGAGCAGTACTTC; cdr3_aa: CASSLATVPREQYF
d_call: .; clone_size: few; j_call: TRBJ1-2; v_call: TRBV18; cdr3_nt: TGTGCCAGCTCACCTGCTCCTCATGATGGCTACACCTTC; cdr3_aa: CASSPAPHDGYTF
d_call: TRBD1; clone_size: .; j_call: TRBJ1-1; v_call: TRBV4-3; cdr3_nt: TGCGCCAGCAGCCAGACAGGGGGCTTGAACACTGAAGCTTTCTTT; cdr3_aa: CASSQTGGLNTEAFF
d_call: TRBD1; clone_size: .; j_call: TRBJ2-7; v_call: TRBV7-2; cdr3_nt: TGTGCCAGCAGCTTAGCGCGGACAGGAACAGGGGGCTCGTACGAGCAGTACTTC; cdr3_aa: CASSLARTGTGGSYEQYF
d_call: TRBD2; clone_size: few; j_call: TRBJ2-1; v_call: TRBV20-1; cdr3_nt: TGCAGTGCTAGGGAACTAGCGTTAGGCAATGAGCAGTTCTTC; cdr3_aa: CSARELALGNEQFF
d_call: .; clone_size: .; j_call: TRBJ1-2; v_call: TRBV20-1; cdr3_nt: TGCAGTGCTAGACATTATGGGGACGACTATGGCTACACCTTC; cdr3_aa: CSARHYGDDYGYTF
d_call: .; clone_size: .; j_call: TRBJ2-3; v_call: TRBV6-1; cdr3_nt: TGTGCCAGCAGCGCCCCTCTTAACAAGCGGGACACGATAGGAACGCAGTATTTT; cdr3_aa: CASSAPLNKRDTIGTQYF